These T cell receptor beta chains were read from a single sample in a study of blood T cell repertoires in COVID-19. Libraries were prepared by immunoSEQ multiplex PCR; TCRdb keeps only in-frame clonotypes and omits some of them. The table shows about 200,000 clones, with around 80% occurring only once. Source material: peripheral blood. These receptors all stem from a woman of 80 years or more with active or convalescent COVID-19. CDR3s include the opening cysteine and the closing phenylalanine or tryptophan. A D gene is named only where the DNA matches it firmly. Not all rows give a size; the values are once, few, many and, for expanded clones, a class.

J | D | V | size | DNA | CDR3
TRBJ1-2 | NA | TRBV4-1 | NA | TGCGCCAGCAGCCTCGGGGGAGGGCGCCCTGAGGGCTACACCTTC | CASSLGGGRPEGYTF
TRBJ2-1 | TRBD2 | TRBV4-2 | NA | TGTGCCAGCAGCGACCGTAGCGGGGGGACTTACAATGAGCAGTTCTTC | CASSDRSGGTYNEQFF
TRBJ2-1 | NA | TRBV7-3 | once | TGTGCCAGCAGCTTAAGCCCTACAGGGAATGAGCAGTTCTTC | CASSLSPTGNEQFF
TRBJ2-7 | NA | TRBV2 | NA | TGTGCCAGCAGTGATAATACCTACGAGCAGTACTTC | CASSDNTYEQYF
TRBJ1-3 | NA | TRBV18 | NA | TGTGCCAGCTCACGAAACGGACACCCTGGAAACACCATATATTTT | CASSRNGHPGNTIYF
TRBJ1-5 | TRBD1 | TRBV2 | NA | TGTGCCAGCACTATAGACAGGGGCAATCAGCCCCAGCATTTT | CASTIDRGNQPQHF
TRBJ2-1 | TRBD1 | TRBV5-4 | NA | TGTGCCAGCAGCCTGCCAGACAAGGGACAGGGCAGTCCCTACAATGAGCAGTTCTTC | CASSLPDKGQGSPYNEQFF
TRBJ2-4 | NA | TRBV7-2 | NA | TGTGCCAGCAGCTTAGCGCTTGGGGCAGTAGGCCAAAACATTCAGTACTTC | CASSLALGAVGQNIQYF
TRBJ1-1 | NA | TRBV2 | NA | TGTGCCAGCAGGGAGGTAGACGAAGCTTTCTTT | CASREVDEAFF
TRBJ2-3 | NA | TRBV9 | NA | TGTGCCAGCAGCGTAACAGGGCGCCAAGATACGCAGTATTTT | CASSVTGRQDTQYF
TRBJ2-2 | NA | TRBV29-1 | many | TGCAGCGTTACGGACAGTAACACCGGGGAGCTGTTTTTT | CSVTDSNTGELFF
TRBJ2-3 | TRBD2 | TRBV2 | NA | TGTGCCAGCAGTGGAGTAGGAGCGGGGGGGCCGTGGCCAGATACGCAGTATTTT | CASSGVGAGGPWPDTQYF
TRBJ2-2 | NA | TRBV7-2 | NA | TGTGCCAGCAGCTTAGTGTCGGGGGAGCTGTTTTTT | CASSLVSGELFF
TRBJ2-3 | NA | TRBV15 | NA | TGTGCCACCAGTTCCGGCACAGATACGCAGTATTTT | CATSSGTDTQYF
TRBJ1-1 | TRBD1 | TRBV2 | NA | TGTGCCAGCAGTTATAAACAGGGGTCGAACACTGAAGCTTTCTTT | CASSYKQGSNTEAFF
TRBJ2-3 | TRBD1 | TRBV28 | NA | TGTGCCAGCAGCTCACAGGGGGCGCTAGGCACAGATACGCAGTATTTT | CASSSQGALGTDTQYF
TRBJ1-6 | TRBD1 | TRBV5-1 | NA | TGCGCCAGCAGCTCACCACCGGGACAGGGTGATTCACCCCTCCACTTT | CASSSPPGQGDSPLHF
TRBJ2-7 | TRBD1 | TRBV6-6 | NA | TGTGCCAGCAGTTACATTACAGGGGGCACATACGAGCAGTACTTC | CASSYITGGTYEQYF
TRBJ2-7 | TRBD1 | TRBV18 | NA | TGTGCCAGCTCACCAAACCAGGGGGCTCATCTGTGGAGATCCTACGAGCAGTACTTC | CASSPNQGAHLWRSYEQYF
TRBJ2-7 | TRBD1 | TRBV27 | once | TGTGCCAGCAGTACCCGGTTCCGGGACAGGTTTCCCTACGAGCAGTACTTC | CASSTRFRDRFPYEQYF
TRBJ2-7 | NA | TRBV5-6 | NA | TGTGCCAGCAGACGACAGGAAACGGCCTACGAGCAGTACTTC | CASRRQETAYEQYF
TRBJ2-5 | TRBD1 | TRBV28 | NA | TGTGCCAGCAGTTTGTTGGCGGGCAGGGGGCTATTGGAGACCCAGTACTTC | CASSLLAGRGLLETQYF
TRBJ1-6 | NA | TRBV9 | NA | TGTGCCAGCAGCGGGCGACAGTCATCACCCCTCCACTTT | CASSGRQSSPLHF
TRBJ2-3 | NA | TRBV4-2 | NA | TGTGCCAGCAGCCAAGATACCGGGGAGAATGATACGCAGTATTTT | CASSQDTGENDTQYF
TRBJ2-7 | TRBD1 | TRBV4-1 | NA | TGCGCCAGCAGCTCGCCCCGGGACAGGGCCTACGAGCAGTACTTC | CASSSPRDRAYEQYF
TRBJ1-2 | NA | TRBV28 | NA | TGTGCCAGCAGTCGGGACTCGAACTATGGCTACACCTTC | CASSRDSNYGYTF
TRBJ1-1 | NA | TRBV18 | NA | TGTGCCAGCTCAGTCCCCGGGACAAGGAACACTGAAGCTTTCTTT | CASSVPGTRNTEAFF
TRBJ2-2 | TRBD1 | TRBV5-1 | NA | TGCGCCAGCAGCCCGCAGGGGGAGAAAACCGGGGAGCTGTTTTTT | CASSPQGEKTGELFF
TRBJ1-4 | TRBD1 | TRBV2 | few | TGTGCCAGCAGTGAAACAGGGGGCGTAGGTAATGAAAAACTGTTTTTT | CASSETGGVGNEKLFF
TRBJ2-2 | NA | TRBV5-6 | NA | TGTGCCAGCAGGTCCGTGAAGGGAGGAGCGAACACCGGGGAGCTGTTTTTT | CASRSVKGGANTGELFF
TRBJ1-1 | NA | TRBV12-3/TRBV12-4 | NA | TGTGCCAGTCGAAGACAGAGAAACACTGAAGCTTTCTTT | CASRRQRNTEAFF
TRBJ2-1 | TRBD2 | TRBV7-7 | NA | TGTGCTAGCAGCGCTGGGACTAGCGGATTCAATGAGCAGTTCTTC | CASSAGTSGFNEQFF
TRBJ1-6 | TRBD1 | TRBV11-2 | few | TGTGCCAGCAGCCCGGACAGGGTCCCACCCCTCCACTTT | CASSPDRVPPLHF
TRBJ1-3 | NA | TRBV5-4 | NA | TGTGCCAGCAGCTTGGGACTCCCTTTCTCTGGAAACACCATATATTTT | CASSLGLPFSGNTIYF
TRBJ2-7 | NA | TRBV11-2 | NA | TGTGCCAGCAGCTATGGACAGACCTACGAGCAGTACTTC | CASSYGQTYEQYF
TRBJ2-5 | TRBD2 | TRBV7-2 | NA | TGTGCCAGCAGCTTAGTTCGGCTAGCGGGGGGGCAGGGGGAGACCCAGTACTTC | CASSLVRLAGGQGETQYF
TRBJ1-1 | NA | TRBV6-5 | NA | TGTGCCAGCACCGGGGGGGCGGTCACTGAAGCTTTCTTT | CASTGGAVTEAFF
TRBJ1-1 | NA | TRBV9 | once | TGTGCCAGCAGCGCAATAGGGGTCCCGGGCACTGAAGCTTTCTTT | CASSAIGVPGTEAFF
TRBJ1-2 | NA | TRBV5-5 | NA | TGTGCCAGCAGCTTGCTGATGGGCCAGAGCTATGGCTACACCTTC | CASSLLMGQSYGYTF
TRBJ1-6 | NA | TRBV28 | NA | TGTGCCAGCAACACAGAACTTAGGTCCCTCCACTTT | CASNTELRSLHF
TRBJ2-2 | TRBD2 | TRBV3-1/TRBV3-2 | NA | TGTGCCAGCGAGCGGGGGGGATCAACCGGGGAGCTGTTTTTT | CASERGGSTGELFF
TRBJ1-5 | NA | TRBV30 | NA | TGTGCCTGGGCCTTGACGGGGAGCCAGCCCCAGCATTTT | CAWALTGSQPQHF
TRBJ1-1 | NA | TRBV6-5 | NA | TGTGCCAGCAGTTCCTTGGCCATGAACACTGAAGCTTTCTTT | CASSSLAMNTEAFF
TRBJ2-5 | TRBD1 | TRBV5-1 | NA | TGCGCCAGCAGCAAAACGACAGGGTCACAAGAGACCCAGTACTTC | CASSKTTGSQETQYF
TRBJ2-2 | NA | TRBV9 | NA | TGTGCCAGCAGCGTAGGTAGTGAGCCTACCGGGGAGCTGTTTTTT | CASSVGSEPTGELFF
TRBJ1-4 | NA | TRBV10-3 | NA | TGTGCCATCAGTTCGGGGGATGAAGAAAAACTGTTTTTT | CAISSGDEEKLFF
TRBJ2-1 | NA | TRBV24-1 | NA | TGTGCCACCAGTTTACAGGGCAATGAGCAGTTCTTC | CATSLQGNEQFF
TRBJ2-7 | NA | TRBV5-6 | NA | TGTGCCAGCAGCTCCTATTACAGGGAAGCCGAGCAGTACTTC | CASSSYYREAEQYF
TRBJ2-5 | NA | TRBV5-1 | NA | TGCGCCAGCAGCTCCCTACCTCAAGAGACCCAGTACTTC | CASSSLPQETQYF
TRBJ2-7 | NA | TRBV6-5 | NA | TGTGCCAGCAGCTCCGGGACAACCTACGAGCAGTACTTC | CASSSGTTYEQYF
TRBJ2-7 | NA | TRBV15 | NA | TGTGCCACCAGCAGGGAACCAGGGACCTACGAGCAGTACTTC | CATSREPGTYEQYF
TRBJ2-3 | NA | TRBV28 | NA | TGTGCCAGCAGTTCGCTAGCGACAGATACGCAGTATTTT | CASSSLATDTQYF